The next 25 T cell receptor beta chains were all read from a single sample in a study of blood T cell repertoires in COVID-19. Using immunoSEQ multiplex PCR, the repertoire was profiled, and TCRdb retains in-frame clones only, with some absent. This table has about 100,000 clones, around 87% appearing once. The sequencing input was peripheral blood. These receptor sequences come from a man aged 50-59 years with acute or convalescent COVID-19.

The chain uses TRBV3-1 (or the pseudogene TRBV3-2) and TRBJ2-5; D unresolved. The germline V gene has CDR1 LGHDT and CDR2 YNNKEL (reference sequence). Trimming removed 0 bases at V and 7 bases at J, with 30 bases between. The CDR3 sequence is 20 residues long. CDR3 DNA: TGTGCCAGCAGCCAAGATCGGAGACGGTCCTCCATTGGTCCGAAGAGGACCCAGTACTTC. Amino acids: CASSQDRRRSSIGPKRTQYF.

DNA of the CDR3: TGTGCCAGTAGTCCCGGGACAGCTGGAAACACCATATATTTT. Amino acids: CASSPGTAGNTIYF. The V call is TRBV19, the J call TRBJ1-3; 7 nucleotides align to TRBD1. The V and J ends lost 5 bases and 2 bases, in that order; junction bases with no gene match: 3. CDR3 length equals 14 residues. The germline CDR1 and CDR2 sequences are LNHDA and SQIVND (reference sequence).

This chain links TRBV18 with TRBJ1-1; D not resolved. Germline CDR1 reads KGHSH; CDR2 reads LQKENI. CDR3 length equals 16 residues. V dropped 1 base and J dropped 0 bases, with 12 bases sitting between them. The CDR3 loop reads CASSPRQVAMNTEAFF. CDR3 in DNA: TGTGCCAGCTCACCACGTCAGGTGGCCATGAACACTGAAGCTTTCTTT. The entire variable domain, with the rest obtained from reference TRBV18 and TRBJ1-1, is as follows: NAGVMQNPRHLVRRRGQEARLRCSPMKGHSHVYWYRQLPEEGLKFMVYLQKENIIDESGMPKERFSAEFPKEGPSILRIQQVVRGDSAAYFCASSPRQVAMNTEAFFGQGTRLTVV.

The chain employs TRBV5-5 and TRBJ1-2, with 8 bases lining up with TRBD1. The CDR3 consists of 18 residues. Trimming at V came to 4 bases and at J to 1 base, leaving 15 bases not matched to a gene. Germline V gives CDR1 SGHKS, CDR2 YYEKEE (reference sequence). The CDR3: CASSHLVTRDRLNYGYTF. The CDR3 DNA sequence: TGTGCCAGCAGCCACCTCGTTACCCGGGACAGGCTTAACTATGGCTACACCTTC.

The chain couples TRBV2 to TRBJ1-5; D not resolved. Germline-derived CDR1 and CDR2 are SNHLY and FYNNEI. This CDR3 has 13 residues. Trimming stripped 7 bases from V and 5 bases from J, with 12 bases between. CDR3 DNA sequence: TGTGCCAGCATCCAGGAGAGGGATCAGCCCCAGCATTTT. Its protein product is CASIQERDQPQHF. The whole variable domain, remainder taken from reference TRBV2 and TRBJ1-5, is EPEVTQTPSHQVTQMGQEVILRCVPISNHLYFYWYRQILGQKVEFLVSFYNNEISEKSEIFDDQFSVERPDGSNFTLKIRSTKLEDSAMYFCASIQERDQPQHFGDGTRLSIL.

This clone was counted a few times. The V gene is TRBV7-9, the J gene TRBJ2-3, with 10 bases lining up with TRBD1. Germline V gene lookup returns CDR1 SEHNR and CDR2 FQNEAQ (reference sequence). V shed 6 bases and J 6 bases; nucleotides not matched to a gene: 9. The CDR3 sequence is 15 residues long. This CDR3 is CASSHGQGEGDTQYF. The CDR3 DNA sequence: TGTGCCAGCAGTCACGGACAGGGGGAAGGGGATACGCAGTATTTT.

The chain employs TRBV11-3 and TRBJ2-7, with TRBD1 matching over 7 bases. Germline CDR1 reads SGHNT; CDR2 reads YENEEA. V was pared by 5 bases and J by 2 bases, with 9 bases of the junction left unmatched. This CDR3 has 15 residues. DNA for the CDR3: TGTGCCAGCAGCCACCGGGACAGCCTAACCTACGAGCAGTACTTC. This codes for CASSHRDSLTYEQYF. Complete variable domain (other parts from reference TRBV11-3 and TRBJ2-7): EAGVVQSPRYKIIEKKQPVAFWCNPISGHNTLYWYLQNLGQGPELLIRYENEEAVDDSQLPKDRFSAERLKGVDSTLKIQPAELGDSAVYLCASSHRDSLTYEQYFGPGTRLTVT.

The CDR3 DNA reads as TGTGCCAGCAGCGTAGGGCCCGGGGACTACGAGCAGTACTTC. This codes for CASSVGPGDYEQYF. V usage is TRBV9 and J usage is TRBJ2-7; D is perhaps TRBD2 (5 bases). Germline V gives CDR1 SGDLS, CDR2 YYNGEE. The ends were cut back, 0 bases at V and 3 bases at J, with 10 bases in the middle. The CDR3 length is 14 residues.

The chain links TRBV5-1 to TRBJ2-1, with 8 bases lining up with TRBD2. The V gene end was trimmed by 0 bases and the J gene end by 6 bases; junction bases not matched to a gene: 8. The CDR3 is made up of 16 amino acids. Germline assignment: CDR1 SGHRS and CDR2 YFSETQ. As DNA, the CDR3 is TGCGCCAGCAGCTTGGTACTAGCTAGCGGGCGCAATGAGCAGTTCTTC. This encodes CASSLVLASGRNEQFF.

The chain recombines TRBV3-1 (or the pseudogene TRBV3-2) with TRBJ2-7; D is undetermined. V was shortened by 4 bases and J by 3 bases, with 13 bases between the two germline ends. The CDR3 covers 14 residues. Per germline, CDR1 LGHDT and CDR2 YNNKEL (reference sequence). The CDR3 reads CASSLNPGFYEQYF. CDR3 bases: TGTGCCAGCAGCCTAAATCCCGGTTTCTACGAGCAGTACTTC.

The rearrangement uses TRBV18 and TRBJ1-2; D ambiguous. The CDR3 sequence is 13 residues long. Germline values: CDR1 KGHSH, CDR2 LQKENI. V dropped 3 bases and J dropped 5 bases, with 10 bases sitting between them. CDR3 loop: CASSPVAGYGYTF. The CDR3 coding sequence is TGTGCCAGCTCACCCGTGGCGGGGTATGGCTACACCTTC. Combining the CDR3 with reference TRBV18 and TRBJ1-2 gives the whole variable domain NAGVMQNPRHLVRRRGQEARLRCSPMKGHSHVYWYRQLPEEGLKFMVYLQKENIIDESGMPKERFSAEFPKEGPSILRIQQVVRGDSAAYFCASSPVAGYGYTFGSGTRLTVV.

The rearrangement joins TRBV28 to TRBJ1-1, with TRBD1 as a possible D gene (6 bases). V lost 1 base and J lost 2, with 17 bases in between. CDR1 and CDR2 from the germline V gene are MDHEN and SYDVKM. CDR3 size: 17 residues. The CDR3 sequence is CASSLSPGVGGNTEAFF. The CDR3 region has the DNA TGTGCCAGCAGTTTATCCCCAGGGGTAGGGGGAAACACTGAAGCTTTCTTT.

The CDR3 nucleotides read TGTGCCAGCAGCGGACAGGGGTCAGGTCAGCCCCAGCATTTT. Translation: CASSGQGSGQPQHF. The chain recombines TRBV25-1 with TRBJ1-5, with TRBD1 identical over 9 bases. The V gene's germline CDR1 is MGHDK and CDR2 SYGVNS. V was pared by 6 bases and J by 6 bases, with 6 bases of the junction left unmatched. This CDR3 contains 14 residues. The entire variable domain, with the rest obtained from reference TRBV25-1 and TRBJ1-5, is as follows: EADIYQTPRYLVIGTGKKITLECSQTMGHDKMYWYQQDPGMELHLIHYSYGVNSTEKGDLSSESTVSRIRTEHFPLTLESARPSHTSQYLCASSGQGSGQPQHFGDGTRLSIL.

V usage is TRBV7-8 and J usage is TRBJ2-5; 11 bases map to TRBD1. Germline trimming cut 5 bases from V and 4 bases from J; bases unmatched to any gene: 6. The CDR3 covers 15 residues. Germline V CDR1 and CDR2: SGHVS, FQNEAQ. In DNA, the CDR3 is TGTGCCAGCAGCGCGGACAGGGGGCGCGGAGAGACCCAGTACTTC. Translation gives CASSADRGRGETQYF. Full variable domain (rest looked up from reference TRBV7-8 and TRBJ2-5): GAGVSQSPRYKVAKRGQDVALRCDPISGHVSLFWYQQALGQGPEFLTYFQNEAQLDKSGLPSDRFFAERPEGSVSTLKIQRTQQEDSAVYLCASSADRGRGETQYFGPGTRLLVL.

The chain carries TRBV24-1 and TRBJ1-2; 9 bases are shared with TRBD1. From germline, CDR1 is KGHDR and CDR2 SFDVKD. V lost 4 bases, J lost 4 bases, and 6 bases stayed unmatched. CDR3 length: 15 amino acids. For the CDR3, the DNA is TGTGCCACCAGTGACTCTGGGACAGGGATCTATGGCTACACCTTC. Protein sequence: CATSDSGTGIYGYTF.

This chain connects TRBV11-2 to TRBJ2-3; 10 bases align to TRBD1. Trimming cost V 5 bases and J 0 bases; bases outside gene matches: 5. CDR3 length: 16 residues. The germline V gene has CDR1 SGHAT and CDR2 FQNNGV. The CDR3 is CASSLGQGPSTDTQYF. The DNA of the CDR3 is TGTGCCAGCAGCCTGGGACAGGGGCCTAGCACAGATACGCAGTATTTT.

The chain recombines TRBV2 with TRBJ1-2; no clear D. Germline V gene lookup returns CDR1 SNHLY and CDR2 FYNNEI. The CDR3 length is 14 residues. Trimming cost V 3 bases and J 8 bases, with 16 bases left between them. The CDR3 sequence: CASSDTGTSKGYTF. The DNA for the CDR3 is TGTGCCAGCAGTGACACGGGAACCTCCAAAGGCTACACCTTC.

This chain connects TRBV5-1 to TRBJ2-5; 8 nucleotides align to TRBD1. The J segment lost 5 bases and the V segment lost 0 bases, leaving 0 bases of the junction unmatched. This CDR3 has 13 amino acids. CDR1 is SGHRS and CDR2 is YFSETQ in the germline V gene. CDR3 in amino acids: CASSLGQGETQYF. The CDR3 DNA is TGCGCCAGCAGCTTGGGACAGGGGGAGACCCAGTACTTC.

CDR3 loop: CASSPGTTTSTDTQYF. In DNA, the CDR3 is TGCGCCAGCAGCCCCGGGACAACAACTAGCACAGATACGCAGTATTTT. The chain employs TRBV5-1 and TRBJ2-3; a possible D gene is TRBD1 (6 bases). Germline CDR1 is SGHRS and CDR2 is YFSETQ. Trimming took off 4 bases at V and 0 bases at J, with 15 bases between the two ends. This CDR3 comprises 16 residues.

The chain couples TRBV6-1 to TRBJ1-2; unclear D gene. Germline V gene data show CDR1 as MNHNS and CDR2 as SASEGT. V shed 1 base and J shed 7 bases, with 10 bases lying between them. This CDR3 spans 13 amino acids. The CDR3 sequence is CASSEDEGGGYTF. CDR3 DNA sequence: TGTGCCAGCAGTGAAGATGAGGGTGGTGGCTACACCTTC.

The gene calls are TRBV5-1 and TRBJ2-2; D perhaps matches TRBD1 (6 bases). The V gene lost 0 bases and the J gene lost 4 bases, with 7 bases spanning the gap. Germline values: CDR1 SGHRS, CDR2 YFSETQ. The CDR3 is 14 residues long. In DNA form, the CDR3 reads TGCGCCAGCAGCTTGGGAGGGGGCACCGGGGAGCTGTTTTTT. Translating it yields CASSLGGGTGELFF.

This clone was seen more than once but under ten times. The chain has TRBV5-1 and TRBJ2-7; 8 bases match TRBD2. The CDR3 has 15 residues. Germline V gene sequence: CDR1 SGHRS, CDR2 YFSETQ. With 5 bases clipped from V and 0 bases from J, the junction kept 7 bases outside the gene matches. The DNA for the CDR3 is TGCGCCAGCAGATCCGGTAGCGGGGACTCCTACGAGCAGTACTTC. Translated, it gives CASRSGSGDSYEQYF.

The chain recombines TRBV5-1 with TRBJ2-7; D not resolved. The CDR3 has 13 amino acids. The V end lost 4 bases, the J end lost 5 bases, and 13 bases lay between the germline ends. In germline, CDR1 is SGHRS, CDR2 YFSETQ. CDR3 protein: CASSPDGFNEQYF. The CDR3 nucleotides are TGCGCCAGCAGCCCAGACGGGTTCAACGAGCAGTACTTC.

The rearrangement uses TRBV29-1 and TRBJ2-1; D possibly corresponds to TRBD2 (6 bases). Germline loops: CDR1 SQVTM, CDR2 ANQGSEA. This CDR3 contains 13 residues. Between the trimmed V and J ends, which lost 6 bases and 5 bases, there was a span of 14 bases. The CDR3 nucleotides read TGCAGCGTCGGACTACCCCTCGACAATGAGCAGTTCTTC. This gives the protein CSVGLPLDNEQFF.

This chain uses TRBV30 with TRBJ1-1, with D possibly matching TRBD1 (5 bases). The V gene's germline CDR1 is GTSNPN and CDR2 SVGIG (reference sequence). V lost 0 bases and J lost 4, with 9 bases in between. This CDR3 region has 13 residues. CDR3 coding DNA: TGTGCCTGGAGTGTTTGGGGGGGCACTGAAGCTTTCTTT. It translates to CAWSVWGGTEAFF.